This T cell receptor beta chain derives from a study of T cell responses to AZD1222 COVID-19 vaccine. Broader study findings: Variant regions that are unmutated are reportedly the target of nearly half of spike-specific TCRs. Researchers took repertoire samples only after the peak T cell response had come.

Clones were sequenced by immunoSEQ multiplex PCR, and TCRdb holds only the in-frame ones, with some missing. The repertoire holds roughly 200,000 clones, roughly nine tenths seen once, with about 3.5% in the top ten. Note on this clone: Its specificity is unknown.

Trimming took 8 bases from V and 4 from J; bases not matched to a gene: 9. The CDR3 has 14 amino acids. Germline V lookup: CDR1 WSHSY, CDR2 SAAADI. This receptor was identified in an adult who received the AZD1222 COVID-19 vaccine. The specimen comprised peripheral blood, sampled 28 days after the second AZD1222 dose. V is TRBV10-2 and J is TRBJ1-2; 8 bases match TRBD1. The DNA of the CDR3 is TGCGCCAGCCAGGCAGGGGGCGGGCTCTATGGCTACACCTTC. Protein: CASQAGGGLYGYTF.